This TCR beta chain was sequenced during a study of regulatory T cells in long-lasting Graves disease. Study-level findings and limits: Among persistent patients, a larger number of public clonotypes were shared (over 2,500) than among newly diagnosed patients (966). Segments TRBV28, TRBJ1-2 and TRBJ2-5 showed preferential usage in persistent disease.

The CDR3 consists of 14 residues. The V end was cut by 4 bases, the J end by 2 bases, with 12 bases between. The germline V gene has CDR1 SGDLS and CDR2 YYNGEE. A word on this clonotype: Its matching antigen is unknown.

Noted time point: persistent/refractory GD, antithyroid drugs over 5 years with positive TRAb. The TCR library used RNA extracted from PBMCs. TCR beta libraries were built with iRepertoire HTBI primers and Arm-PCR of CDR3 regions. TCRdb redid the calling of the multiplex PCR reads with MiXCR, one entry per CDR3 protein. The sample includes some 450,000 distinct CDR3 sequences, about a quarter seen only once; the top ten take approximately 26%. This specimen consisted of peripheral blood mononuclear cells (PBMCs), obtained when the disease was refractory, from a patient treated with antithyroid drugs. V gene TRBV9 combines with J gene TRBJ1-1, with D perhaps matching TRBD1 (6 bases). The sequence was obtained from a female donor with Graves disease. The CDR3 loop reads CASSQDRINTEAFF. CDR3 coding DNA: TGTGCCAGCAGCCAAGACAGGATTAACACTGAAGCTTTCTTT. The entire variable domain, with the rest obtained from reference TRBV9 and TRBJ1-1, is as follows: DSGVTQTPKHLITATGQRVTLRCSPRSGDLSVYWYQQSLDQGLQFLIQYYNGEERAKGNILERFSAQQFPDLHSELNLSSLELGDSALYFCASSQDRINTEAFFGQGTRLTVV.